Listed below are T cell receptor beta chains from one sample, sequenced in a study of CD8+ T cells in alopecia areata. Sequencing was performed with immunoSEQ multiplex PCR; in TCRdb, only in-frame clones are kept and a portion is missing. This sample carries over 90,000 clones, around 59% of them seen once, and the ten largest clones take about 9%. Source material: CD4+ T cells sorted from blood. Receptor source: a human donor in good health. Each CDR3 is given with its conserved first and last residue. The D gene is left open where the match is weak. Part of the rows lack a size; the others show once, few, many or a class for expanded clones.

DNA: TGTGCCAGCAGCCCCTCGGGGGGGGCAGAGCCCCAGCATTTT
CDR3: CASSPSGGAEPQHF
V: TRBV7-9
J: TRBJ1-5
size: -
D: -

DNA: TGTGCCGTGCGGGGACGGAGCCTAAACATTCAGTACTTC
CDR3: CAVRGRSLNIQYF
V: TRBV30
J: TRBJ2-4
size: few
D: -

DNA: TGTGCCAGCAGTGTGTCGGGGGTTGTCTACGAGCAGTACTTC
CDR3: CASSVSGVVYEQYF
V: TRBV25-1
J: TRBJ2-7
size: -
D: -

DNA: TGTGCCAGCAGCCAAGATGGGGCCCGCACAGATACGCAGTATTTT
CDR3: CASSQDGARTDTQYF
V: TRBV4-2
J: TRBJ2-3
size: -
D: -

DNA: TGTGCCAGCAGCTTAGACGGAAGGGGGAACAGGGCCGATGGCTACACCTTC
CDR3: CASSLDGRGNRADGYTF
V: TRBV7-2
J: TRBJ1-2
size: many
D: -

DNA: TGTGCCAGCAGCGCCCTCGAGCGGGGAATAGATACGCAGTATTTT
CDR3: CASSALERGIDTQYF
V: TRBV9
J: TRBJ2-3
size: -
D: TRBD2

DNA: TGTGCCACCAGCAGAGTGACAACTGAAGCTTTCTTT
CDR3: CATSRVTTEAFF
V: TRBV15
J: TRBJ1-1
size: -
D: -

DNA: TGTGCCAGCAGCGACAGGGTAGGTTTAGCGGATGAGCAGTTCTTC
CDR3: CASSDRVGLADEQFF
V: TRBV27
J: TRBJ2-1
size: -
D: -

DNA: TGTGCCAGCAGCCGACTAGCGGGTGAAGAGACCCAGTACTTC
CDR3: CASSRLAGEETQYF
V: TRBV14
J: TRBJ2-5
size: -
D: TRBD2

DNA: TGTGCCAGCAGCCAGAGGGGGGCTGGAGGGGCCAACGTCCTGACTTTC
CDR3: CASSQRGAGGANVLTF
V: TRBV7-8
J: TRBJ2-6
size: few
D: -

DNA: TGTGCCAGCAGCCGCGATCAAGAGACCCAGTACTTC
CDR3: CASSRDQETQYF
V: TRBV7-3
J: TRBJ2-5
size: -
D: -

DNA: TGTGCCAGCAGCTTAGCGGGGGGCAGGGACGAGTCCTACGAGCAGTACTTC
CDR3: CASSLAGGRDESYEQYF
V: TRBV7-6
J: TRBJ2-7
size: -
D: -

DNA: TGTGCCAGCAGCTCCGGGGGAAAGGGCTCTGAAGCTTTCTTT
CDR3: CASSSGGKGSEAFF
V: TRBV7-3
J: TRBJ1-1
size: -
D: -

DNA: TGCAGCGCAGTTTTGAACACTGAAGCTTTCTTT
CDR3: CSAVLNTEAFF
V: TRBV29-1
J: TRBJ1-1
size: -
D: -

DNA: TGTGCCAGCAGCAAAAGTAGAAATTCACCCCTCCACTTT
CDR3: CASSKSRNSPLHF
V: TRBV7-2
J: TRBJ1-6
size: -
D: -

DNA: TGTGCCAGCGGGTTCAGGGGGGCGTACAATCAGCCCCAGCATTTT
CDR3: CASGFRGAYNQPQHF
V: TRBV28
J: TRBJ1-5
size: -
D: TRBD1

DNA: TGTGCCAGCTCCCCGATTAGGGGGTCTGGCACAGATACGCAGTATTTT
CDR3: CASSPIRGSGTDTQYF
V: TRBV18
J: TRBJ2-3
size: -
D: -

DNA: TGTGCCAGCAGTGATCTGAGACGGGGGGAGAATTCACCCCTCCACTTT
CDR3: CASSDLRRGENSPLHF
V: TRBV25-1
J: TRBJ1-6
size: -
D: -

DNA: TGCAGCGTTGAAGTCCCGATTGGGTGGCAACAGACCCAGTACTTC
CDR3: CSVEVPIGWQQTQYF
V: TRBV29-1
J: TRBJ2-5
size: once
D: -

DNA: TGTGCCAGCCGAGAGCGGGGGACCGATAATGAGCAGTTCTTC
CDR3: CASRERGTDNEQFF
V: TRBV18
J: TRBJ2-1
size: -
D: TRBD2

DNA: TGTGCCAGCAGCTTACTCTCGGGGGCCACAGATACGCAGTATTTT
CDR3: CASSLLSGATDTQYF
V: TRBV5-6
J: TRBJ2-3
size: -
D: -

DNA: TGTGCCTGGAGTGTAAGGGTTTGGCGGCCCACCTTC
CDR3: CAWSVRVWRPTF
V: TRBV30
J: TRBJ1-2
size: once
D: -

DNA: TGTGCCAGCAGCCTTACAGGGGAGGCACTCTCTGGGGCCAACGTCCTGACTTTC
CDR3: CASSLTGEALSGANVLTF
V: TRBV14
J: TRBJ2-6
size: -
D: -

DNA: TGTGCCAGCAGAAAGGGGGCACCGTACGAGCAGTACTTC
CDR3: CASRKGAPYEQYF
V: TRBV2
J: TRBJ2-7
size: once
D: TRBD1

DNA: TGTGCCAGTAGCCTCCTTCTAGCGGGCGGAGAGACCCAGTACTTC
CDR3: CASSLLLAGGETQYF
V: TRBV19
J: TRBJ2-5
size: -
D: TRBD2

DNA: TGTGCCAGCAGTGTAGGGCAGTATTATGGCTACACCTTC
CDR3: CASSVGQYYGYTF
V: TRBV2
J: TRBJ1-2
size: -
D: -

DNA: TGTGCCAGCAGCTTATCGGGGGTCGCCGTCAAAAACATTCAGTACTTC
CDR3: CASSLSGVAVKNIQYF
V: TRBV7-2
J: TRBJ2-4
size: -
D: -

DNA: TGCAGCGTTGAAGATCATGGGGGTGGCTACACCTTC
CDR3: CSVEDHGGGYTF
V: TRBV29-1
J: TRBJ1-2
size: few
D: -

DNA: TGTGCCAGCAGTGATCAGCGGGGGGGCCAGTATAATGAGCAGTTCTTC
CDR3: CASSDQRGGQYNEQFF
V: TRBV25-1
J: TRBJ2-1
size: -
D: TRBD2

DNA: TGTGCCAGCAGCTTAGTCTCGATGGAGGGTGGCTACACCTTC
CDR3: CASSLVSMEGGYTF
V: TRBV13
J: TRBJ1-2
size: -
D: -

DNA: TGTGCCAGCAGTCCGGAGCGGGGGGGAAGCACTGAAGCTTTCTTT
CDR3: CASSPERGGSTEAFF
V: TRBV2
J: TRBJ1-1
size: -
D: -

DNA: TGCGCCAGCAGCCTGGGACTAGCCAGAGAAGAGACCCAGTACTTC
CDR3: CASSLGLAREETQYF
V: TRBV5-1
J: TRBJ2-5
size: -
D: TRBD2

DNA: TGCAGCGTTGCATCGGACAGCTATAGCAATCAGCCCCAGCATTTT
CDR3: CSVASDSYSNQPQHF
V: TRBV29-1
J: TRBJ1-5
size: few
D: -

DNA: TGTGCCAGCAGCCGGGGCAGGGGGCCGCGGAAAGAGACCCAGTACTTC
CDR3: CASSRGRGPRKETQYF
V: TRBV14
J: TRBJ2-5
size: few
D: TRBD1

DNA: TGTGCCAGCAGCCTCCCCTCCGGGCGAAATACGCAGTATTTT
CDR3: CASSLPSGRNTQYF
V: TRBV9
J: TRBJ2-3
size: few
D: -

DNA: TGTGCCATCAGTGACCAGGTCCGCTATGGCTACACCTTC
CDR3: CAISDQVRYGYTF
V: TRBV10-3
J: TRBJ1-2
size: -
D: -

DNA: TGTGCCAGCTCCCCTCAACGGGGGTACAATGAGCAGTTCTTC
CDR3: CASSPQRGYNEQFF
V: TRBV18
J: TRBJ2-1
size: few
D: -

DNA: TGTGCCAGCAGTGCCCTAGCGGAAACCTACAATGAGCAGTTCTTC
CDR3: CASSALAETYNEQFF
V: TRBV6-1
J: TRBJ2-1
size: -
D: TRBD2

DNA: TGCAGCGTTGAAGAGATACAGGGCAATGAGCAGTTCTTC
CDR3: CSVEEIQGNEQFF
V: TRBV29-1
J: TRBJ2-1
size: -
D: -

DNA: TGTGCCAGCAGTTTAGCGGGGCGGGACCCGCAGTACTTC
CDR3: CASSLAGRDPQYF
V: TRBV25-1
J: TRBJ2-5
size: few
D: TRBD2